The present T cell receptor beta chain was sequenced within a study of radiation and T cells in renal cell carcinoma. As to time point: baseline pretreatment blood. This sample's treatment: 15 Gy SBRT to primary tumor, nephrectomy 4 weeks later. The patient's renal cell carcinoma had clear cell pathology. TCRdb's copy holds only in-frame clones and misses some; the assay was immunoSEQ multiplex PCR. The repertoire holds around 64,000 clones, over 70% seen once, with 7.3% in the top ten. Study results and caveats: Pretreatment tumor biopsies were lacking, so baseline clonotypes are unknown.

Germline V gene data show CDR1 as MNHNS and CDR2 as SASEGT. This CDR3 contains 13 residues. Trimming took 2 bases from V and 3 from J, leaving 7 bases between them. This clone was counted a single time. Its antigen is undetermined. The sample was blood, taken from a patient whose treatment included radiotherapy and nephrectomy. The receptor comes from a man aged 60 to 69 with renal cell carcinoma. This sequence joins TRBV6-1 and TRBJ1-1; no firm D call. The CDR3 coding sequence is TGTGCCAGCAGTGAAATATGGGACACTGAAGCTTTCTTT. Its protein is CASSEIWDTEAFF.